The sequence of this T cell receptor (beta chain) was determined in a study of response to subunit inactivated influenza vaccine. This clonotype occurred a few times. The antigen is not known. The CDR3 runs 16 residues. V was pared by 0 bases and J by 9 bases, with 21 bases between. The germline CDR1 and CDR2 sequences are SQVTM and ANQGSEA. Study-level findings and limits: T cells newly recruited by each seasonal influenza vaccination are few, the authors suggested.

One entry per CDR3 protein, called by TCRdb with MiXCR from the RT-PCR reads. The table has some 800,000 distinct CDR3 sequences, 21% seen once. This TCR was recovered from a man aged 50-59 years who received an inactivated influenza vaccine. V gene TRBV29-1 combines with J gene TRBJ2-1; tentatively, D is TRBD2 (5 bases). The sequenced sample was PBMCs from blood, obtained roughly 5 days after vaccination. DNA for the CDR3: TGCAGCGTTGAAGATCGTAGGCCTAGCAGTTACGGTGAGCAGTTCTTC. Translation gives CSVEDRRPSSYGEQFF.